Listed here is a single T cell receptor beta chain. This CDR3 is also generated by other DNA sequences in the sample. TCRdb's table, derived via immunoSEQ multiplex PCR, lists solely in-frame clones and lacks some. Among approximately 280,000 clones listed, roughly 86% were seen once. Trimming took off 1 base at V and 2 bases at J, with 6 bases between the two ends. Germline V gene data show CDR1 as MGHRA and CDR2 as YSYEKL. The CDR3 runs 13 residues. The data originate from a study of blood T cell repertoires in COVID-19. The receptor was isolated from a man younger than 35 with active or convalescent COVID-19. The chain joins TRBV4-1 to TRBJ2-7; D gene ambiguous. Sequences were obtained from peripheral blood. CDR3 sequence reads: CASSQAGPYEQYF. The CDR3, as DNA: TGCGCCAGCAGCCAAGCAGGCCCCTACGAGCAGTACTTC.